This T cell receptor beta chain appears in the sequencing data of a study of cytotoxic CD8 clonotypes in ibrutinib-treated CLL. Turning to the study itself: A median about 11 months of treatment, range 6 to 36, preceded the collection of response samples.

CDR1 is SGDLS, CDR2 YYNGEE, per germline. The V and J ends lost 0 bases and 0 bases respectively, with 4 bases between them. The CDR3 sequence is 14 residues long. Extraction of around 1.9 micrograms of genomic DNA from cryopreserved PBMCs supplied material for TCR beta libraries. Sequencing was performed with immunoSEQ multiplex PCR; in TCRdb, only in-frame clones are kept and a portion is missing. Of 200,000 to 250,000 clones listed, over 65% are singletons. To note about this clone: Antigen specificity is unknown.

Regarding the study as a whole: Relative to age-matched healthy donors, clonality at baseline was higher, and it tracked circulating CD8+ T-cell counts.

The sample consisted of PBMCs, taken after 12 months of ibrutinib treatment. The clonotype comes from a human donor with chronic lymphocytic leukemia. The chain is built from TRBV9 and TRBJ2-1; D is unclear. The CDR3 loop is CASSVVSSYNEQFF. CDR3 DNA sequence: TGTGCCAGCAGCGTAGTTAGCTCCTACAATGAGCAGTTCTTC.